The sequence of this T cell receptor beta chain was determined in a study of blood T cell repertoires in COVID-19. Germline CDR1 and CDR2: SGHRS and YFSETQ. The CDR3 totals 16 residues. J lost 4 bases, V lost 0 bases, and 2 bases had no gene match. As originally analysed: Counts of nucleated cells, estimated from reference gene primer amplification, were obtained. Sequencing used immunoSEQ multiplex PCR; TCRdb keeps in-frame clones, though not all of them. The V and J calls and clone size were taken over from that table, and D and trimming were inferred from the DNA. The profile covers 130,000 to 150,000 clones, with approximately 88% appearing a single time and 1.5% to 2% taken by the ten largest.

Sequencing input: peripheral blood. The TCR was taken from a man between 70 and 80 years old with acute or convalescent COVID-19. This chain connects TRBV5-1 to TRBJ2-3; 13 bases map to TRBD2. For the CDR3, the DNA is TGCGCCAGCAGCTTGGGGACTAGCGGGAGCCCAGATACGCAGTATTTT. Amino acid sequence: CASSLGTSGSPDTQYF.